This T cell receptor beta chain came from a study of cytomegalovirus exposure and HLA in healthy donors. This CDR3 has 11 residues. Germline CDR1 reads SGHNT; CDR2 reads YYREEE (reference sequence). The V end lost 1 base, the J end lost 4 bases, and 2 bases lay between the germline ends. The PCR ran on 60 Vbeta and 13 Jbeta primers. Profiled with immunoSEQ multiplex PCR; TCRdb holds only in-frame clones, not every one. The sample has about 160,000 clones; roughly 80% are singletons. The sequencing sample was made of PBMCs. This sequence was found in a man younger than 35 in good health and CMV-seronegative. The chain employs TRBV5-4 and TRBJ2-5; D not certain. Here the CDR3 DNA reads TGTGCCAGCAGCTTGCTAGAGACCCAGTACTTC. Translating gives CASSLLETQYF.